These T cell receptor beta chains were read from a single sample in a study of blood T cell repertoires in COVID-19. Profiled with immunoSEQ multiplex PCR; TCRdb holds only in-frame clones, not every one. The sample carries some 40,000 clones, about 91% recorded once. Sample: peripheral blood. The source is a woman older than 75 with acute or convalescent COVID-19. Each CDR3 is given with its conserved first and last residue. The order of the fields is CDR3 DNA, CDR3 protein, D gene, J gene, V gene, clone size. A D gene is named only where the DNA matches it firmly. For some rows the clone size is stated as once, few or many, or as a class when expanded; others skip it.

TGTGCCAGCAGCTTTGGCGGTAATTCACCCCTCCACTTT | CASSFGGNSPLHF | - | TRBJ1-6 | TRBV7-9 | -
TGCGCCAGCAGCTTGGTACAACGCGGGAACACTGAAGCTTTCTTT | CASSLVQRGNTEAFF | - | TRBJ1-1 | TRBV5-1 | -
TGCGCCAGCAGCAGGACAGAGAGGAACACTGAAGCTTTCTTT | CASSRTERNTEAFF | - | TRBJ1-1 | TRBV5-1 | -
TGTGCCAGCAGCTTGTACTGGGCTGACGGGGCCCAGTACTTC | CASSLYWADGAQYF | - | TRBJ2-5 | TRBV11-2 | -
TGTGCCAGCAGTTCACAGGGGTCGAACACTGAAGCTTTCTTT | CASSSQGSNTEAFF | TRBD1 | TRBJ1-1 | TRBV7-3 | -
TGCGCCAGCAGCTTACAGGGGAGGAACACTGAAGCTTTCTTT | CASSLQGRNTEAFF | TRBD1 | TRBJ1-1 | TRBV5-1 | -
TGTGCCTGGAGTGTACGTGGGGAGGGCAATCAGCCCCAGCATTTT | CAWSVRGEGNQPQHF | - | TRBJ1-5 | TRBV30 | -
TGTGCCAGCAGCTTAAGAGCGGGTGCCAGGGAGACCCAGTACTTC | CASSLRAGARETQYF | - | TRBJ2-5 | TRBV11-3 | -
TGTGCCACCGGGGGGGGGTCCAATGAGCAGTTCTTC | CATGGGSNEQFF | TRBD2 | TRBJ2-1 | TRBV10-3 | -
TGTGCCAGCTCACCCCGGGGAGGGGTGAACACCGGGGAGCTGTTTTTT | CASSPRGGVNTGELFF | TRBD2 | TRBJ2-2 | TRBV18 | -
TGTGCCACTGGGCGGGGCCATGAAGCTTTCTTT | CATGRGHEAFF | - | TRBJ1-1 | TRBV6-5 | -
TGTGCCAGCAGCTTGGCTGTGTCAGGGGTAGTCTCCTATGGCTACACCTTC | CASSLAVSGVVSYGYTF | - | TRBJ1-2 | TRBV5-7 | -
TGTGCCATCAGCCGTGCCGGGACAGGGTCTGGCTACACCTTC | CAISRAGTGSGYTF | TRBD1 | TRBJ1-2 | TRBV10-3 | -
TGCGCCAGCAGCCCCGGGACAGGGCCCACCGGGGAGCTGTTTTTT | CASSPGTGPTGELFF | TRBD1 | TRBJ2-2 | TRBV5-1 | -
TGTGCCAGCAGCTTCGGGACAGGGGTTAACTATGGCTACACCTTC | CASSFGTGVNYGYTF | TRBD1 | TRBJ1-2 | TRBV5-5 | -
TGTGCCAGCACCATGGGACTAGCGCAAGAGACCCAGTACTTC | CASTMGLAQETQYF | TRBD2 | TRBJ2-5 | TRBV11-2 | once
TGTGCCTGGAGCCGACTCAGAGGGTGGGAAAAACTGTTTTTT | CAWSRLRGWEKLFF | - | TRBJ1-4 | TRBV30 | -
TGTGCCAGCAGCCAAAAGGGGGCGCATCTCTACGAGCAGTACTTC | CASSQKGAHLYEQYF | TRBD1 | TRBJ2-7 | TRBV4-2 | -
TGTGCCAGCAGTGAAGGGACTAGGCCATACAATGAGCAGTTCTTC | CASSEGTRPYNEQFF | TRBD2 | TRBJ2-1 | TRBV6-1 | once
TGTGCCAGCAGCTTGATCCCAGACAATGAGCAGTTCTTC | CASSLIPDNEQFF | - | TRBJ2-1 | TRBV5-5 | -
TGTGCCAGCAGCCAAGTTTCAGGGAAGGGCTACACCTTC | CASSQVSGKGYTF | - | TRBJ1-2 | TRBV3-1/TRBV3-2 | -
TGTGCCAGCAGTCCGACAGGGCGGGGTGAAAAACTGTTTTTT | CASSPTGRGEKLFF | TRBD1 | TRBJ1-4 | TRBV27 | once
TGTGCCAGCAGTCGTAGCGGGGGGCTCTACGAGCAGTACTTC | CASSRSGGLYEQYF | TRBD2 | TRBJ2-7 | TRBV6-2/TRBV6-3 | -
TGCGCCAGCGCGAAAACCGGGACAGACCCCTACAATGAGCAGTTCTTC | CASAKTGTDPYNEQFF | TRBD1 | TRBJ2-1 | TRBV5-1 | -
TGTGCCAGCTCCCCCGACAGGGCGGGGGGCTACACCTTC | CASSPDRAGGYTF | TRBD1 | TRBJ1-2 | TRBV18 | -
TGTGCCAGCAGTGAAGCGGGCACAGCCAATAACTATGGCTACACCTTC | CASSEAGTANNYGYTF | - | TRBJ1-2 | TRBV6-1 | -
TGTGCCAGCAGTACCAGACAGGGATTCTTCTCTGGGGCCAACGTCCTGACTTTC | CASSTRQGFFSGANVLTF | TRBD1 | TRBJ2-6 | TRBV6-2/TRBV6-3 | -
TGTGCCAGCAGTGAACGGAACAGTTTGAACACTGAAGCTTTCTTT | CASSERNSLNTEAFF | - | TRBJ1-1 | TRBV25-1 | -
TGCGCCAGCAAGACAGGGGGCGCCTCCTACGAGCAGTACTTC | CASKTGGASYEQYF | TRBD1 | TRBJ2-7 | TRBV5-1 | -
TGTGCCAGCAGTTTATCATTTTTTCGCGGGGTCAGCTCCTACAATGAGCAGTTCTTC | CASSLSFFRGVSSYNEQFF | - | TRBJ2-1 | TRBV27 | -
TGTGCCAGCAGTGGTAGGGGCAATGAGCAGTTCTTC | CASSGRGNEQFF | - | TRBJ2-1 | TRBV2 | -
TGTGCCAGCAGAGTAGGAGGGGGCTATGTCAAAAACATTCAGTACTTC | CASRVGGGYVKNIQYF | - | TRBJ2-4 | TRBV2 | -
TGTGCCAGCAGCCCAATAGGGACAGGGAGCATTGGAAACATTCAGTACTTC | CASSPIGTGSIGNIQYF | TRBD1 | TRBJ2-4 | TRBV7-9 | once
TGTGCCAGCAGCGAAGGACAGGACAGCTCTGGGGCCAACGTCCTGACTTTC | CASSEGQDSSGANVLTF | TRBD1 | TRBJ2-6 | TRBV7-6 | -
TGTGCCAGCTCACCTGGGACAACTAGCAATCAGCCCCAGCATTTT | CASSPGTTSNQPQHF | - | TRBJ1-5 | TRBV18 | -
TGTGCCAGCACCCTGAGGAGGGGGCCCGGGGAGCTGTTTTTT | CASTLRRGPGELFF | - | TRBJ2-2 | TRBV7-2 | -
TGTGCCAGCAGCCTCCGGGAGTACACTGAAGCTTTCTTT | CASSLREYTEAFF | - | TRBJ1-1 | TRBV7-6 | -
TGCGCCAGCCAGGATAGGACAGGGTACGAGCAGTACTTC | CASQDRTGYEQYF | TRBD1 | TRBJ2-7 | TRBV5-1 | -
TGTGCCAGAAGCTCGGAAAAGGGACTAGCGGGGGGGCCTGGAGAGACCCAGTACTTC | CARSSEKGLAGGPGETQYF | TRBD2 | TRBJ2-5 | TRBV5-3 | -
TGTGCCAGCACTATGTTACTAAGCTCGGGCTATGGCTACACCTTC | CASTMLLSSGYGYTF | - | TRBJ1-2 | TRBV6-5 | -
TGTGCCAGCTCCCCCACAGCGGGGTACGAGCAGTACTTC | CASSPTAGYEQYF | TRBD2 | TRBJ2-7 | TRBV18 | -
TGCGCCAGCAGCCGAGAGGACAGAGCTATGAACACTGAAGCTTTCTTT | CASSREDRAMNTEAFF | - | TRBJ1-1 | TRBV4-3 | -
TGTGCCTGGAGTGTACCGGTCAGGATAAACACTGAAGCTTTCTTT | CAWSVPVRINTEAFF | - | TRBJ1-1 | TRBV30 | once
TGTGCCAGCAGCCAAGGGGGCAGGGGAGGAAACACCATATATTTT | CASSQGGRGGNTIYF | - | TRBJ1-3 | TRBV4-2 | once